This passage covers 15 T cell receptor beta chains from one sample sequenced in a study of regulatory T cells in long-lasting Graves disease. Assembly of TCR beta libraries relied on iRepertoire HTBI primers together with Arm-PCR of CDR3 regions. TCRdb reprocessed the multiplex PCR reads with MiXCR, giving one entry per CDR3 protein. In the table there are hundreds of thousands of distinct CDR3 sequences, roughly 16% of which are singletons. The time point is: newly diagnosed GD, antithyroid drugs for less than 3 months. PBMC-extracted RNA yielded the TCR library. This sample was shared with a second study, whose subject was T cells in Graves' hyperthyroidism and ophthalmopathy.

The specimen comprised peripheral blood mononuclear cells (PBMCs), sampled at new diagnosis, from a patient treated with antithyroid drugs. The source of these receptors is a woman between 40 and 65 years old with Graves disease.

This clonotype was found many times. This chain's CDR3 is CASSQGQVEGYTF. The DNA of the CDR3 is TGTGCCAGCAGCCAAGGACAGGTCGAGGGCTACACCTTC. The J gene is TRBJ1-2, the V gene TRBV3-1; the D gene is possibly TRBD1 (6 bases). Trimming pared 1 base from V and 8 bases from J, leaving 11 bases between. The CDR3 contains 13 residues. CDR1 is LGHDT and CDR2 is YNNKEL in the germline V gene (reference sequence).

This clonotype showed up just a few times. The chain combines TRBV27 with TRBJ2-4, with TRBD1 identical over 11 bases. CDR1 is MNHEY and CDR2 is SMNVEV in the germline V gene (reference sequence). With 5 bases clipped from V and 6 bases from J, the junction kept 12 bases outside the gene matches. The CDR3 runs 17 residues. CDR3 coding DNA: TGTGCCAGCAGTCCCAGGACAGGGGGCACGAGAGGAAACATTCAGTACTTC. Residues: CASSPRTGGTRGNIQYF.

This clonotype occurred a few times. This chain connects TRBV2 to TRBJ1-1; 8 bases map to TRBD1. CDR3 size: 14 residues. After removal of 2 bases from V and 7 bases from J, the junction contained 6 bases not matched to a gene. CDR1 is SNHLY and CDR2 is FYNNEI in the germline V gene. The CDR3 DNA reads TGTGCCAGCAGTGAAAATCCAGGGGGCGGTGAAGCTTTCTTT. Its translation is CASSENPGGGEAFF.

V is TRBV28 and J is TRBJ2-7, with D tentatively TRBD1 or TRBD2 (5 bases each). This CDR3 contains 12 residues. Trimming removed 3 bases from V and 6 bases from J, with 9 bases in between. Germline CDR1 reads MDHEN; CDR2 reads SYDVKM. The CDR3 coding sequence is TGTGCCAGCAGTTTGTACGGGACCGAGCAGTACTTC. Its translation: CASSLYGTEQYF.

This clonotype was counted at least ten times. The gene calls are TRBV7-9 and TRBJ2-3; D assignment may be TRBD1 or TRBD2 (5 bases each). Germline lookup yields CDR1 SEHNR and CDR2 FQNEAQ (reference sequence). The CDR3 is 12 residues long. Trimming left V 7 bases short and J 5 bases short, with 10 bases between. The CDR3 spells CASTPGRDTQYF. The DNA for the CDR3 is TGTGCCAGCACCCCGGGGCGAGATACGCAGTATTTT.

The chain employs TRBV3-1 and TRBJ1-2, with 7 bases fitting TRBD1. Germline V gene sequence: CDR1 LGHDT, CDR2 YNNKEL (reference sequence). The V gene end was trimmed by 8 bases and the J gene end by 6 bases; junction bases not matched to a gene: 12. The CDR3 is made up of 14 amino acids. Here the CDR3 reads CASSGTDLFHGYTF. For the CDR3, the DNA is TGTGCCAGCTCCGGGACAGACTTATTTCATGGCTACACCTTC.

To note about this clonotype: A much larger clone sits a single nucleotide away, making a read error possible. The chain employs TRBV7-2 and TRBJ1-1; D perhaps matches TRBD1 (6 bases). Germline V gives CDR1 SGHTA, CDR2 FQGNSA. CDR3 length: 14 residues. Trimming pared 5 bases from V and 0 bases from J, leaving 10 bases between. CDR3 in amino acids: CASSPGHMNTEAFF. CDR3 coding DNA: TGTGCCAGCAGCCCGGGACACATGAACACTGAAGCTTTCTTT.

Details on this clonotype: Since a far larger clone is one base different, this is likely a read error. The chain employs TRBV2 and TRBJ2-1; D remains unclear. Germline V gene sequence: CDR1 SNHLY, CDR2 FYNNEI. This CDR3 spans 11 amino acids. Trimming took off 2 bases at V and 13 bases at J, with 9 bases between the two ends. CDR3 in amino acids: CASSELQTQFF. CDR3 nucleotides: TGTGCCAGCAGTGAACTCCAGACCCAGTTCTTC.

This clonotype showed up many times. This CDR3 is CASSSGKGSTEAFF. Written as DNA, the CDR3 is TGTGCCAGCAGCTCAGGGAAGGGGAGCACTGAAGCTTTCTTT. This rearrangement joins TRBV5-5 to TRBJ1-1; TRBD1 is a possible D gene (5 bases). Trimming stripped 3 bases from V and 4 bases from J, with 13 bases between. Germline-derived CDR1 and CDR2 are SGHKS and YYEKEE (reference sequence). This CDR3 is built from 14 residues.

DNA for the CDR3: TGTGCCTGGAGCGACAGTAACACCGGGGAGCTGTTTTTT. Protein: CAWSDSNTGELFF. This chain links TRBV30 with TRBJ2-2, with D perhaps matching TRBD1 (5 bases). V lost 3 bases and J lost 2, with 7 bases in between. Germline V gene lookup returns CDR1 GTSNPN and CDR2 SVGIG (reference sequence). The CDR3 consists of 13 residues. The variable domain in full, with the rest retrieved from reference TRBV30 and TRBJ2-2, is SQTIHQWPATLVQPVGSPLSLECTVEGTSNPNLYWYRQAAGRGLQLLFYSVGIGQISSEVPQNLSASRPQDRQFILSSKKLLLSDSGFYLCAWSDSNTGELFFGEGSRLTVL.

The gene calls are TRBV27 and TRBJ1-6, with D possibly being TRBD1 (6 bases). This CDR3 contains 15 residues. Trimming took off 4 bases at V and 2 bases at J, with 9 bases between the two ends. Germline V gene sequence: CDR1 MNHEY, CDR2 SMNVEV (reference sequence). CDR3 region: CASSSRGAYNSPLHF. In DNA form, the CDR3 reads TGTGCCAGCAGTTCTAGGGGGGCCTATAATTCACCCCTCCACTTT.

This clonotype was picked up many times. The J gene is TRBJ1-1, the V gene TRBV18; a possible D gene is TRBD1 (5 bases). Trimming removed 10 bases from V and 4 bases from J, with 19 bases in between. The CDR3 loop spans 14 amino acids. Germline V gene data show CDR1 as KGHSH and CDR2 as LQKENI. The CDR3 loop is CATTVKSGGTEAFF. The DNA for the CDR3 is TGTGCCACCACAGTTAAGTCCGGGGGCACTGAAGCTTTCTTT.

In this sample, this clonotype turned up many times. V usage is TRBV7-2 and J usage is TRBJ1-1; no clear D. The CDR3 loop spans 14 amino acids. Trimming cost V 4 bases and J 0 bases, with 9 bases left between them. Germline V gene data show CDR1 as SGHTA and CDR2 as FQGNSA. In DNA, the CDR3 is TGTGCCAGCAGCTCAAGCCGGCTGAACACTGAAGCTTTCTTT. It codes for CASSSSRLNTEAFF.

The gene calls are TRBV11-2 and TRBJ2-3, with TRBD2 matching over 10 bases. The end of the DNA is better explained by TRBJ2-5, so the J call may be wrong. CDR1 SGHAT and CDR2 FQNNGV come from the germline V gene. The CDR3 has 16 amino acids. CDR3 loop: CASSLRAGGKLETQYF. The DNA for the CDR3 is TGTGCCAGCAGCTTACGAGCGGGGGGGAAACTAGAGACCCAGTACTTC.

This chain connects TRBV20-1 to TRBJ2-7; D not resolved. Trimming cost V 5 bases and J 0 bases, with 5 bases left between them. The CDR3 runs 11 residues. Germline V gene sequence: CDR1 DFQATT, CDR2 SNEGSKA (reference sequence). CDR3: CSAHSSYEQYF. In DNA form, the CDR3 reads TGCAGTGCTCACAGCTCCTACGAGCAGTACTTC.